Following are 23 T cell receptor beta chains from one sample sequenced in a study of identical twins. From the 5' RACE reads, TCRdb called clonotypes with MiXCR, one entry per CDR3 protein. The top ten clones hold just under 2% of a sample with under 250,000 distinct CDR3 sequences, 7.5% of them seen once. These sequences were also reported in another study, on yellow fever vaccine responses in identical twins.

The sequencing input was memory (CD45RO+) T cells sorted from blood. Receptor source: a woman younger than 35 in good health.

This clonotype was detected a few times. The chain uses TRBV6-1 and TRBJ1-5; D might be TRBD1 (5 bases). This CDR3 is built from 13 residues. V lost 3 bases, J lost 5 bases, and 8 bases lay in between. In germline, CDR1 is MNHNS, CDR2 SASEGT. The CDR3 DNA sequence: TGTGCCAGCAGTGATGAAGGGGATCAGCCCCAGCATTTT. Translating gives CASSDEGDQPQHF.

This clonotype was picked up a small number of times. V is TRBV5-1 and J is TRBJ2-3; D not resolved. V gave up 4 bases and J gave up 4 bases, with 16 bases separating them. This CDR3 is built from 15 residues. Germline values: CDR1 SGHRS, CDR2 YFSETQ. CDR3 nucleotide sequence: TGCGCCAGCAGCCCGGGCCCGAAGGCCGCAGATACGCAGTATTTT. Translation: CASSPGPKAADTQYF.

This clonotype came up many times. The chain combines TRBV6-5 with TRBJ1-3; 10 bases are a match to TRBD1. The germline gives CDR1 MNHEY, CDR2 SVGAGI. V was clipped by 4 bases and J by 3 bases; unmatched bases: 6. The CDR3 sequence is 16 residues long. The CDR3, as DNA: TGTGCCAGCAGTTCCTGGGACAGGGGAGGTGGAAACACCATATATTTT. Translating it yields CASSSWDRGGGNTIYF.

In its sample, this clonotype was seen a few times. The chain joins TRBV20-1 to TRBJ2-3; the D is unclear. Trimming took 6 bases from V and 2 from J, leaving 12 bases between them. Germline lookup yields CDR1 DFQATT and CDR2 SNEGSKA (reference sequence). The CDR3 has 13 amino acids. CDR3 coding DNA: TGCAGTGCGAAGCTTTACTTCACAGATACGCAGTATTTT. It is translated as CSAKLYFTDTQYF.

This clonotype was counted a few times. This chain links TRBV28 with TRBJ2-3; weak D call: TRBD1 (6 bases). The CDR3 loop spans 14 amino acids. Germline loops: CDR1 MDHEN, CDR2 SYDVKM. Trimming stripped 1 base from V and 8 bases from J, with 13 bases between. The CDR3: CASSLLGLRGTQYF. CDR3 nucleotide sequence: TGTGCCAGCAGTTTATTAGGCCTCAGGGGTACGCAGTATTTT. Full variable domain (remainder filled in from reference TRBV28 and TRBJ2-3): DVKVTQSSRYLVKRTGEKVFLECVQDMDHENMFWYRQDPGLGLRLIYFSYDVKMKEKGDIPEGYSVSREKKERFSLILESASTNQTSMYLCASSLLGLRGTQYFGPGTRLTVL.

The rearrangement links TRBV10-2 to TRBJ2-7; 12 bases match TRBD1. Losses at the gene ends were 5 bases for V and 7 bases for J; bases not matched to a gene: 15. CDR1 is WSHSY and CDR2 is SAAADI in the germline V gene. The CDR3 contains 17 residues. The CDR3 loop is CASSFTLPGQGASEQYF. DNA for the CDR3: TGCGCCAGCAGTTTTACTTTACCGGGACAGGGGGCGAGTGAGCAGTACTTC.

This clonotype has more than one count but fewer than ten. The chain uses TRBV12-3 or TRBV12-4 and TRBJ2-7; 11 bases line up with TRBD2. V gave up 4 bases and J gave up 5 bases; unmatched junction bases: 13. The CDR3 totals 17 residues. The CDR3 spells CASSYPGLRLAGHEQYF. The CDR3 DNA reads TGTGCCAGCAGTTACCCGGGCCTGAGACTAGCGGGACACGAGCAGTACTTC.

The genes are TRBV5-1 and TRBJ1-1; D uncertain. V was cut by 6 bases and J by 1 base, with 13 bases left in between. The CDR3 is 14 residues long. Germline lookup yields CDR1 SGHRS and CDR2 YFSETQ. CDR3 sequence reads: CASKARTENTEAFF. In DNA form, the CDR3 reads TGCGCCAGCAAGGCCCGGACGGAGAACACTGAAGCTTTCTTT. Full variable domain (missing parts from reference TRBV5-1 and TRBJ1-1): KAGVTQTPRYLIKTRGQQVTLSCSPISGHRSVSWYQQTPGQGLQFLFEYFSETQRNKGNFPGRFSGRQFSNSRSEMNVSTLELGDSALYLCASKARTENTEAFFGQGTRLTVV.

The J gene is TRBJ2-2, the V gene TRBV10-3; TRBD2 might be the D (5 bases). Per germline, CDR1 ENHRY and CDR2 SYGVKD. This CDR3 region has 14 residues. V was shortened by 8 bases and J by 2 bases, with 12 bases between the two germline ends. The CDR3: CAIRASINTGELFF. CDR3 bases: TGTGCCATCCGGGCTAGCATTAACACCGGGGAGCTGTTTTTT.

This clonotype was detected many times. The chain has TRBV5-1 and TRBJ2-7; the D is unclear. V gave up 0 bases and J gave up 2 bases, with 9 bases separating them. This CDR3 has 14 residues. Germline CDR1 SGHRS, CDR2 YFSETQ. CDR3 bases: TGCGCCAGCAGCTTGGGCGCAGGCGCCTACGAGCAGTACTTC. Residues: CASSLGAGAYEQYF.

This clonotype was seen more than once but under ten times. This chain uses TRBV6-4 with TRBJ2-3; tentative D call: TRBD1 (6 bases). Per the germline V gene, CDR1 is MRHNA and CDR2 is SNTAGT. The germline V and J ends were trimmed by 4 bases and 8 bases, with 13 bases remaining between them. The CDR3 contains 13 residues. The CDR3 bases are TGTGCCAGCAGTGTTTCCGGGACATCTACGCAGTATTTT. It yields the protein CASSVSGTSTQYF.

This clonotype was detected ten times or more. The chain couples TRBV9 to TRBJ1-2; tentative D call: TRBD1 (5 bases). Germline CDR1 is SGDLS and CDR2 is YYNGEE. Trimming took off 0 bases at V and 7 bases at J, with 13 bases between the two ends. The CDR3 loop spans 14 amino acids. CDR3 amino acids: CASSVDQGWRGYTF. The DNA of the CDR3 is TGTGCCAGCAGCGTAGACCAGGGCTGGCGTGGCTACACCTTC. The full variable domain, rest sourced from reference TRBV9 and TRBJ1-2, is DSGVTQTPKHLITATGQRVTLRCSPRSGDLSVYWYQQSLDQGLQFLIQYYNGEERAKGNILERFSAQQFPDLHSELNLSSLELGDSALYFCASSVDQGWRGYTFGSGTRLTVV.

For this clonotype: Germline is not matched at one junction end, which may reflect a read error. The DNA of the CDR3 is TGCGTCAGCAGCTTGGCGGGGCGAGATACGCAGTATTTT. Translation: CVSSLAGRDTQYF. The J gene is TRBJ2-3, the V gene TRBV5-1, with TRBD2 as a possible D gene (6 bases). From germline, CDR1 is SGHRS and CDR2 YFSETQ. The CDR3 is 13 amino acids.

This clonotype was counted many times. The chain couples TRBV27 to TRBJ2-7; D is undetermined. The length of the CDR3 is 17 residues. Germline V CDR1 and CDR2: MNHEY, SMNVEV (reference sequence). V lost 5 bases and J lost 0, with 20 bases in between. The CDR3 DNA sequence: TGTGCCAGCAGTACATATCTAGGAGCCAGGAGCTCCTACGAGCAGTACTTC. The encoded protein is CASSTYLGARSSYEQYF.

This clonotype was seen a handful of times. The CDR3 loop reads CASSQSPGTGADGYTF. CDR3 nucleotides: TGCGCCAGCAGCCAGAGTCCCGGGACAGGGGCGGATGGCTACACCTTC. The rearrangement joins TRBV5-1 to TRBJ1-2, with TRBD1 identical over 10 bases. Unmatched junction bases numbered 12, after V lost 4 bases and J lost 6 bases. CDR3 length: 16 residues. The germline gives CDR1 SGHRS, CDR2 YFSETQ.

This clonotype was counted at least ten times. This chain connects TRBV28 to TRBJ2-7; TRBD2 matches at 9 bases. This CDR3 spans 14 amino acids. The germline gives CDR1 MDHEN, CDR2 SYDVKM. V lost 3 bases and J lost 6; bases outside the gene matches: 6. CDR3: CASSFLAGNSEQYF. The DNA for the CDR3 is TGTGCCAGCAGTTTCCTAGCGGGAAACTCCGAGCAGTACTTC.

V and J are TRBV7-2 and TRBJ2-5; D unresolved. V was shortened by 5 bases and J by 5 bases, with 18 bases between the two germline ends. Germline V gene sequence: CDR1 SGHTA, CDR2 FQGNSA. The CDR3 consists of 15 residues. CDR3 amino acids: CASSHSPRSPETQYF. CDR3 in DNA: TGTGCCAGCAGCCATAGCCCTCGCAGCCCGGAGACCCAGTACTTC.

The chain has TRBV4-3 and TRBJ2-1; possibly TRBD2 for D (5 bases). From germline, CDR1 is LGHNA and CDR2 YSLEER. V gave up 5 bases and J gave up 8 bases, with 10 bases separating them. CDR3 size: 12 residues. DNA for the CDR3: TGCGCCAGCAGCTCTAGCAGGCATGAGCAGTTCTTC. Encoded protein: CASSSSRHEQFF.

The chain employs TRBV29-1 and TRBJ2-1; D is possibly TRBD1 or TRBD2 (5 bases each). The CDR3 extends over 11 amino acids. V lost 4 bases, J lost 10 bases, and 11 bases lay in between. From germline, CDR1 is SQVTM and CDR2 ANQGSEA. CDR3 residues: CSVAWGPEQFF. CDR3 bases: TGCAGCGTTGCCTGGGGACCCGAGCAGTTCTTC.

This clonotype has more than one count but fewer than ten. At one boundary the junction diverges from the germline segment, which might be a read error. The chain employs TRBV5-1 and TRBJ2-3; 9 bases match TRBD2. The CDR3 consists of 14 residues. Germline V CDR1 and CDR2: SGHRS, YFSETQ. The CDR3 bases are TGCGCCAGCAGCTTAGGGACTAGCAGAGATACGCAGTATTTT. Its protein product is CASSLGTSRDTQYF.

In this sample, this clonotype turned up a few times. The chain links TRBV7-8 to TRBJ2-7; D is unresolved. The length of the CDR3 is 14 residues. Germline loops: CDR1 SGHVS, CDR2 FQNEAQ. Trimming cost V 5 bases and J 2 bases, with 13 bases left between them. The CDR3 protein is CASSPSAIAYEQYF. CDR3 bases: TGTGCCAGCAGCCCCTCGGCTATCGCCTACGAGCAGTACTTC.

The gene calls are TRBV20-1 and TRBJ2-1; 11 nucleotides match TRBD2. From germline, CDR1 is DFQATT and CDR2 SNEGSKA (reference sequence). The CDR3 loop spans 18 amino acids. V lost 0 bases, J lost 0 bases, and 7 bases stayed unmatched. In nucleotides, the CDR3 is TGCAGTGCTAGAGATCTTGGGACTAGCGGTAGCTCCTACAATGAGCAGTTCTTC. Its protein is CSARDLGTSGSSYNEQFF.

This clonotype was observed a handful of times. This chain's CDR3 is CASSVNRGGELFF. The CDR3 bases are TGTGCCAGCAGCGTGAACAGGGGCGGGGAGCTGTTTTTT. The chain employs TRBV21-1 and TRBJ2-2; TRBD1, the table's D call, lacks a check against the DNA. TRBV21-1 is classified as a pseudogene. The CDR3 spans 13 residues.